The clone carrying this T cell receptor beta chain has just one count. Per germline, CDR1 LGHDT and CDR2 YNNKEL (reference sequence). The CDR3 has 14 residues. V lost 6 bases and J lost 5; bases outside the gene matches: 4. TCRdb's table, derived via immunoSEQ multiplex PCR, lists solely in-frame clones and lacks some. The data hold about 110,000 clones, with roughly 88% observed a single time. This sample is part of a study of blood T cell repertoires in COVID-19. About the study: There were acute and convalescent COVID-19 samples, and they came from the United States, Italy and Spain.

The chain employs TRBV3-1 (or the pseudogene TRBV3-2) and TRBJ2-5; TRBD2 aligns across 12 bases. The sequence derives from a human donor in a cohort sampled during active COVID-19. The sequenced sample consisted of peripheral blood. DNA of the CDR3: TGTGCCAGCAGTGTACTAGCGGGAGGCGAGACCCAGTACTTC. Protein product: CASSVLAGGETQYF.